The 14 T cell receptor beta chains reported below all come from one sample, sequenced in a study of T cell repertoires in cytomegalovirus infection. TCRdb reprocessed the reads via MiXCR and lists one record per CDR3 protein. The sample has roughly 920,000 distinct CDR3 sequences; roughly 31% are singletons. Their cognate antigens are unknown. The sequencing used cultured CD8+ T cells from PBMCs, collected from culture after CMV antigen stimulation. These receptors were taken from a human donor in good health (CMV status not recorded). Some clones in this sample may be carry-over from other donors' samples.

The chain carries TRBV10-3 and TRBJ1-4; no reliable D call. V lost 2 bases, J lost 0 bases, and 7 bases lay in between. CDR1 ENHRY and CDR2 SYGVKD come from the germline V gene. CDR3 length: 15 amino acids. The CDR3 DNA reads TGTGCCATCAGTGAGGGCGGCGCAACTAATGAAAAACTGTTTTTT. Its protein product is CAISEGGATNEKLFF.

The J gene is TRBJ2-3, the V gene TRBV20-1, with D possibly matching TRBD1 (6 bases). The V gene's germline CDR1 is DFQATT and CDR2 SNEGSKA (reference sequence). The CDR3 totals 13 residues. Trimming took off 8 bases at V and 6 bases at J, with 18 bases between the two ends. The CDR3 coding sequence is TGCAGTTCTCGTGTGGGGGCAGTCGATACGCAGTATTTT. Amino acids: CSSRVGAVDTQYF.

This clonotype was seen repeatedly, ten times or more. The chain employs TRBV12-3 or TRBV12-4 and TRBJ2-1, with TRBD1 matching 7 bases. Germline trimming cut 5 bases from V and 4 bases from J; bases unmatched to any gene: 5. CDR3 length: 14 amino acids. The CDR3 sequence is CASSHDRVYNEQFF. As DNA, the CDR3 is TGTGCCAGCAGTCATGACAGGGTTTACAATGAGCAGTTCTTC.

The table lists this clonotype with a few counts. The chain has TRBV7-9 and TRBJ2-1; D gene uncertain. The CDR3 loop spans 15 amino acids. The V gene lost 1 base and the J gene lost 4 bases, with 11 bases spanning the gap. CDR1 is SEHNR and CDR2 is FQNEAQ in the germline V gene (reference sequence). CDR3 bases: TGTGCCAGCAGCTTAGGGACGTTTCCGTACAATGAGCAGTTCTTC. Its translation is CASSLGTFPYNEQFF.

The V gene is TRBV7-9, the J gene TRBJ1-4; D possibly corresponds to TRBD1 (6 bases). Germline V gives CDR1 SEHNR, CDR2 FQNEAQ (reference sequence). Between the trimmed V and J ends, which lost 6 bases and 4 bases, there was a span of 12 bases. The CDR3 has 14 residues. CDR3 in DNA: TGTGCCAGCAGGGCCGGACAGTTTAATGAAAAACTGTTTTTT. Protein product: CASRAGQFNEKLFF.

The V call is TRBV12-3 or TRBV12-4, the J call TRBJ2-2; D remains ambiguous. V was clipped by 5 bases and J by 4 bases, with 14 bases between them. The CDR3 loop spans 15 amino acids. In DNA, the CDR3 is TGTGCCAGCAGTCCCGGTCCGGTGGGCACCGGGGAGCTGTTTTTT. Translating gives CASSPGPVGTGELFF.

This sequence joins TRBV27 and TRBJ2-1, with D tentatively TRBD1 (6 bases). Germline-derived CDR1 and CDR2 are MNHEY and SMNVEV (reference sequence). This CDR3 is built from 19 residues. Trimming left V 2 bases short and J 0 bases short, with 20 bases between. For the CDR3, the DNA is TGTGCCAGCAGTTTAGTGGGGTACATCGGGACAAACTCCTACAATGAGCAGTTCTTC. Amino acids: CASSLVGYIGTNSYNEQFF.

This clonotype was recorded a few times. The gene calls are TRBV4-2 and TRBJ1-1; 9 nucleotides line up with TRBD1. Germline CDR1 and CDR2: LGHNA and YNFKEQ. V was clipped by 4 bases and J by 4 bases; unmatched bases: 16. The CDR3 spans 18 residues. The CDR3 nucleotides read TGTGCCAGCAGCCGAATTTCCCGGGACAGGGTACGGGGCACTGAAGCTTTCTTT. Protein product: CASSRISRDRVRGTEAFF.

This clonotype was seen only a few times. The chain links TRBV11-2 to TRBJ2-1, with 10 bases aligning to TRBD2. CDR1 and CDR2 (germline): SGHAT, FQNNGV. The V segment lost 3 bases and the J segment 8 bases; nucleotides outside the gene matches: 7. The CDR3 spans 15 residues. This CDR3 is CASSFELAGFYEQFF. Here the CDR3 DNA reads TGTGCCAGCAGCTTCGAACTAGCGGGGTTCTATGAGCAGTTCTTC.

The chain is built from TRBV20-1 and TRBJ1-1; 9 positions match TRBD1. The V and J ends lost 6 bases and 1 base, in that order; junction bases with no gene match: 6. This CDR3 spans 14 amino acids. The germline gives CDR1 DFQATT, CDR2 SNEGSKA (reference sequence). CDR3 bases: TGCAGTGCCCCGGACAGGGGAAGGAACACTGAAGCTTTCTTT. The encoded protein is CSAPDRGRNTEAFF.

The J gene is TRBJ2-2, the V gene TRBV19, with 9 bases identical to TRBD1. J lost 6 bases, V lost 3 bases, and 8 bases had no gene match. Germline-derived CDR1 and CDR2 are LNHDA and SQIVND (reference sequence). The CDR3 spans 16 residues. As DNA, the CDR3 is TGTGCCAGTAGTATGGTACGGGACAGGGTGTCCGGGGAGCTGTTTTTT. Translation: CASSMVRDRVSGELFF.

This clonotype was counted a few times. The chain couples TRBV5-1 to TRBJ2-1; 7 bases align to TRBD2. The CDR3 is 17 amino acids. With 4 bases clipped from V and 0 bases from J, the junction kept 10 bases outside the gene matches. From germline, CDR1 is SGHRS and CDR2 YFSETQ. CDR3 sequence reads: CASSKSFSGLSYNEQFF. CDR3 DNA: TGCGCCAGCAGCAAATCCTTTAGCGGGCTCTCCTACAATGAGCAGTTCTTC.

The rearrangement links TRBV28 to TRBJ2-7; 11 nucleotides align to TRBD2. The CDR3 covers 16 residues. CDR1 and CDR2 from the germline V gene are MDHEN and SYDVKM. V was pared by 6 bases and J by 5 bases, with 12 bases of the junction left unmatched. The CDR3 DNA is TGTGCCAGCAGACGTAGACTAGCGGGGAAGAACAACGAGCAGTACGTC. It is translated as CASRRRLAGKNNEQYV.

This chain joins TRBV6-6 and TRBJ1-1; tentative D call: TRBD1 (6 bases). From germline, CDR1 is MNHNY and CDR2 SVGAGI (reference sequence). There are 17 residues in the CDR3. The germline V and J ends were trimmed by 1 base and 3 bases, with 18 bases remaining between them. The DNA for the CDR3 is TGTGCCAGCAGTTACTTTGGGACACGAAAGGCCTACACTGAAGCTTTCTTT. It translates to CASSYFGTRKAYTEAFF.